Below, one TCR beta chain is given with its context. This CDR3 is built from 11 residues. The V end was cut by 5 bases, the J end by 7 bases, with 8 bases between. The entry originates in a study of blood T cell repertoires in COVID-19. Measured with immunoSEQ multiplex PCR; TCRdb has only the in-frame clones, and not every one. The profile shows a few hundred thousand clones, 75% to 90% of them singletons. The receptor was derived from a woman aged 25 to 39 who had been exposed to COVID-19. The sequenced sample consisted of PBMCs or T cells enriched from blood (not recorded which). The rearrangement uses TRBV12-3 or TRBV12-4 and TRBJ1-2; weak D call: TRBD1 (5 bases). CDR3 sequence (DNA): TGTGCCAGCAGTCTGCAGGGTGGCTACACCTTC. Amino acids: CASSLQGGYTF.